This TCR beta chain originates from a study of Graves' ophthalmopathy and Graves' hyperthyroidism (dated by TCRdb to the late 2010s). Study-wide context: Peripheral blood was collected at initial diagnosis, before any treatment. To tell Graves' ophthalmopathy apart from Graves' hyperthyroidism, and to predict which patients would progress to ophthalmopathy, the study relied on TCR beta repertoire signatures. In total, under 150 blood samples were TCR-sequenced: 40 to 45 ophthalmopathy, approximately 80 hyperthyroidism and approximately 17 hyperthyroidism-to-ophthalmopathy patients. A discovery set of about 99 patients (approximately 45 ophthalmopathy, 55 to 60 stable hyperthyroidism) was enrolled to explore V-J signatures distinguishing ophthalmopathy from hyperthyroidism. The independent validation cohort included under 20 hyperthyroidism patients plus 17 patients who later progressed from hyperthyroidism to ophthalmopathy. In about 6 hyperthyroidism patients, the T-cell repertoire of thyroid tissue was compared with the T-cell repertoire of blood. Following sample collection, hyperthyroidism patients were given methimazole at a starting dose of 30 mg daily, and ophthalmopathy patients were given high-dose intravenous methylprednisolone. For training and testing, the 100 or so patients in the discovery cohort were randomly divided in a 7:3 ratio. General conclusions and limits of the study: Sample size was not predetermined statistically, and investigators were not blinded to group allocation. In validation, the model predicted ophthalmopathy progression with about 71% sensitivity and about 73% specificity; roughly 11 predicted patients were CT-confirmed with GO in a median of around 6.5 months. In cross-validation, the 13-signature model distinguished ophthalmopathy from stable hyperthyroidism with just over 85% sensitivity and nearly 82% specificity, and in the test set the corresponding values were about 80% and 75%. Most expanded thyroid clonotypes with frequency above 0.001 were also detected in blood, suggesting blood repertoires may reflect the thyroid immune response.

TCR beta CDR3 regions were amplified from RNA transcripts for repertoire sequencing. The first round of RT-PCR was done with HTBI primers and the Qiagen OneStep RT-PCR kit, and was followed by a second round of multiplex PCR, then size selection and purification. The libraries underwent paired-end sequencing with 100 bp reads on an Illumina HiSeq2000. The source study handled its data this way. Reads were processed with SOAPnuke, discarding reads with adapters, uncalled bases, mean Phred below 15, or no exact constant-primer or identifier match. High-quality paired reads were merged with COPE v1.2.5. Unique nucleotide sequences were defined as clonotypes and aligned to IMGT TRB V, D and J references using MiTCR v1.1. The analysis was limited to V-J combinations with a frequency above 0.0001, which together covered approximately 99% of repertoires. A TCR clonal expansion and chaos score per V-J combination was defined as the ratio of F50 clonal expansion to chaos observed in the TCRdist matrix. Features were reduced by Welch's t-statistics and random forest to 10 to 15 V-J combinations, which fed a naive Bayes classifier. The Morisita-Horn index was used to measure how similar the thyroid and blood repertoires were. In-frame beta chains were kept once TCRdb had trimmed the public reads at Q25 with fastp and called clones with MiXCR. Duplicate CDR3 protein sequences are folded into a single record with the most common DNA and genes. These V and J calls rely on TCRdb rather than the paper's analysis. This sample has around 400,000 distinct CDR3 sequences in its table, and approximately 20% of those were observed once. The leading ten clones occupy 1.5% to 2% of the sample.

From the cysteine up to the phenylalanine, the CDR3 has a length of 14 residues. Just CDR3 DNA is preserved here, 42 bases in frame from base 1. Reading the germline V gene gives CDR1 SGHTA and CDR2 FQGNSA. A distance of 10 bases separates the germline ends of V and J, which lose 5 bases and 0 bases respectively. This clonotype has at least ten counts. The specificity of this receptor is unknown. One base away there is no much larger clone; base qualities are not given. Patients with ophthalmopathy had moderately to severely active disease, with a Clinical Activity Score of 3 or more, a NOSPECS grade of 4 or more, and a disease duration of less than 3 months. Patients with other autoimmune diseases, uncontrolled infections, pregnancy or lactation were excluded. Diagnosis relied on clinical symptoms, serum thyroxine, TRAb, thyroid ultrasound and orbital computed tomography. Using Ficoll-Paque density gradient centrifugation, PBMCs were isolated from less than 13 ml of fresh peripheral blood. Total RNA was extracted with Trizol reagent and quality-checked on an Agilent 2100 Bioanalyzer.

The rearrangement joined TRBV7-2 to TRBJ1-1; the D gene assignment is ambiguous. Sequenced input: peripheral blood. This clonotype was sampled from a woman aged 18-35 years with Graves' ophthalmopathy. Donor details come from another sample of the same person, matched by shared clones. The encoded CDR3 is CASSPLKVNTEAFF. The DNA reads TGTGCCAGCAGCCCCTTGAAAGTGAACACTGAAGCTTTCTTT.